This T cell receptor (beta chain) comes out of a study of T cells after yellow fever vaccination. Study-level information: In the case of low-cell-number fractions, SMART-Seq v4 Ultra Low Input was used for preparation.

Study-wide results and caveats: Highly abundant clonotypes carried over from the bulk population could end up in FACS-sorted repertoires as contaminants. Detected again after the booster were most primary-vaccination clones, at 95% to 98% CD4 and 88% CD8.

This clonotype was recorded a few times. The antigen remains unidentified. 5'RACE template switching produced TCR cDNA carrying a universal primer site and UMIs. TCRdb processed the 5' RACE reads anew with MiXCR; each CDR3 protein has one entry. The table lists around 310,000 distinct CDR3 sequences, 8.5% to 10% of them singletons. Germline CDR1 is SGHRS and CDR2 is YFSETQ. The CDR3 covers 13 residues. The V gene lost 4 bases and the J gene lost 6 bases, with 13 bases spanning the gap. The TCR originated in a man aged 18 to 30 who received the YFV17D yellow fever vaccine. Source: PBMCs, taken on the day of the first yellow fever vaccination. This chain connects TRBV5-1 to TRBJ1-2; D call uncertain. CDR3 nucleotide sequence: TGCGCCAGCAGCGCCACCCCGGCGCATGGCTACACCTTC. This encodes CASSATPAHGYTF.